The sequence of this T cell receptor beta chain was determined in a study of blood T cell repertoires in COVID-19. For the study at large: Both acute and convalescent COVID-19 samples were obtained from the United States, Italy and Spain.

Repertoires were generated with immunoSEQ multiplex PCR, while TCRdb's copy carries only in-frame clones and drops some. Of under 250,000 clones in the sample, more than 70% were seen once. This CDR3 contains 14 residues. The V and J genes are TRBV21-1 and TRBJ2-7; the table's D gene call, TRBD2, was not cross checked with the DNA. TRBV21-1 is given as a pseudogene. This sequence originates from a woman between 45 and 60 years old with acute or convalescent COVID-19. The sequenced material came from peripheral blood. The CDR3 DNA is TGTGCCAGCAGCACGCGACTAGCGGGAAGAGAGCAGTACTTC. Translation gives CASSTRLAGREQYF.